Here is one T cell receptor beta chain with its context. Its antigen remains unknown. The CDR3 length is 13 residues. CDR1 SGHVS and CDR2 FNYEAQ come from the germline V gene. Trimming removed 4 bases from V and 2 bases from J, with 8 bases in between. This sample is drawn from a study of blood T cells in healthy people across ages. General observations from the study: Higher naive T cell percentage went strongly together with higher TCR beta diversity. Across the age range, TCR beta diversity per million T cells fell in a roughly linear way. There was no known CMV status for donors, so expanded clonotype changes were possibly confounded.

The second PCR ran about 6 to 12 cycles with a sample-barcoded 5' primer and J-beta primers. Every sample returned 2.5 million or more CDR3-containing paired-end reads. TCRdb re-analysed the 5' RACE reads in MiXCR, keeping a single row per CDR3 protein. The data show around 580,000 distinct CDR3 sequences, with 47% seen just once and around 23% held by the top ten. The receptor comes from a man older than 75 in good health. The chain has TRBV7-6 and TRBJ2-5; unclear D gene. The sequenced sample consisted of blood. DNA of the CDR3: TGTGCCAGCAGCTCGCCCATGCAAGAGACCCAGTACTTC. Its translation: CASSSPMQETQYF.